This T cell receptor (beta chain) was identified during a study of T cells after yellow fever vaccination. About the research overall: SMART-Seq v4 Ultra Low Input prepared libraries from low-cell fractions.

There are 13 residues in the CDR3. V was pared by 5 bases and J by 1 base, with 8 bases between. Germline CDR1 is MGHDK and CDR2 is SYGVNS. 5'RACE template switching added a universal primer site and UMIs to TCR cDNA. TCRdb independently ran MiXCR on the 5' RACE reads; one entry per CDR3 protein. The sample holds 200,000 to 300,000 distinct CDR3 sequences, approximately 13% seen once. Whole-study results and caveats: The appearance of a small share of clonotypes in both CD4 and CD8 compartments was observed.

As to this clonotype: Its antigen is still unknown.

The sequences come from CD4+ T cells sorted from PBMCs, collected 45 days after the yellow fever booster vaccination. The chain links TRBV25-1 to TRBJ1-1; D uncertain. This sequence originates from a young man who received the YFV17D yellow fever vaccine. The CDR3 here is CASSKPGNTEAFF. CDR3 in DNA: TGTGCCAGCAGTAAGCCGGGGAACACTGAAGCTTTCTTT. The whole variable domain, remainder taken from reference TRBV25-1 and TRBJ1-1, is EADIYQTPRYLVIGTGKKITLECSQTMGHDKMYWYQQDPGMELHLIHYSYGVNSTEKGDLSSESTVSRIRTEHFPLTLESARPSHTSQYLCASSKPGNTEAFFGQGTRLTVV.